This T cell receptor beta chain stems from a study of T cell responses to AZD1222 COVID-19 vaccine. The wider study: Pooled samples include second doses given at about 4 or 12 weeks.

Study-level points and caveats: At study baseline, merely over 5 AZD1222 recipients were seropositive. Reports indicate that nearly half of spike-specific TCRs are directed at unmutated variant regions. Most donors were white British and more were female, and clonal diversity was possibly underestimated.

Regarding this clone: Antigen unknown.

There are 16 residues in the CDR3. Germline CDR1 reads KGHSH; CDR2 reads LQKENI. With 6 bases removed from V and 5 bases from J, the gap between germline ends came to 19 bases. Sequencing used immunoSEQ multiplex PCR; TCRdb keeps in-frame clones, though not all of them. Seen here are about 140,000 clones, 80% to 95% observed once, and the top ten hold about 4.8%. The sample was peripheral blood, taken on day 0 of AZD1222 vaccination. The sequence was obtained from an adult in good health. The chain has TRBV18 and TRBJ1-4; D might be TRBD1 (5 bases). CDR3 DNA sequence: TGTGCCAGCTCTCCAGCTATAGGGACGGACAATGAAAAACTGTTTTTT. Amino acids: CASSPAIGTDNEKLFF.